Described below is a single T cell receptor beta chain sequence and its context. Its antigen is unidentified. This sample stems from a study of cytomegalovirus exposure and HLA in healthy donors. Points from the study as a whole: As a later analysis revealed, most CMV-associated TCR beta chains appeared HLA-restricted. The authors later linked a missense DCLRE1C variant to TCR beta V- and J-gene trimming.

This CDR3 has 15 amino acids. Germline V CDR1 and CDR2: SSHAT, FNYEAQ (reference sequence). Trimming removed 2 bases at V and 6 bases at J, with 13 bases between. Primers: 60 Vbeta forward and 13 Jbeta reverse. Sequenced by immunoSEQ multiplex PCR; TCRdb stores in-frame clones only, minus some. The sample totals approximately 210,000 clones; its top ten clones hold under 1%. The sample comprised PBMCs. The TCR was taken from a woman under 40 in good health and CMV-seropositive. The rearrangement links TRBV7-7 to TRBJ1-4; D ambiguous. The CDR3, as DNA: TGTGCCAGCAGCTTATCGCCCGGGTCGGATGAAAAACTGTTTTTT. This codes for CASSLSPGSDEKLFF.